Listed here are 6 T cell receptor beta chains from one sample, sequenced in a study of T cells after yellow fever vaccination. One entry per CDR3 protein, called by TCRdb with MiXCR from the 5' RACE reads. The profile covers about 230,000 distinct CDR3 sequences, with less than 7.5% appearing a single time and 0.8% to 1.2% taken by the ten largest. Sequencing was performed on CD4+ T cells sorted from PBMCs, taken on the day of the yellow fever booster vaccination. Receptor source: a man in his thirties or forties who received the YFV17D yellow fever vaccine.

The chain has TRBV3-1 and TRBJ2-3, with D possibly matching TRBD1 (7 bases). The CDR3 covers 16 residues. V lost 3 bases, J lost 1 base, and 14 bases lay in between. The germline V gene has CDR1 LGHDT and CDR2 YNNKEL (reference sequence). The CDR3 spells CASSHSQGGRTDTQYF. The CDR3 DNA sequence: TGTGCCAGCAGCCACTCGCAGGGGGGTCGCACAGATACGCAGTATTTT.

In this sample, this clonotype turned up a few times. The rearrangement links TRBV6-5 to TRBJ2-7, with D possibly being TRBD1 (5 bases). The CDR3 extends over 13 amino acids. The germline gives CDR1 MNHEY, CDR2 SVGAGI. Trimming took off 0 bases at V and 8 bases at J, with 11 bases between the two ends. For the CDR3, the DNA is TGTGCCAGCAGTTACTCTGGCAGGGTTCAGCAGTACTTC. Its protein product is CASSYSGRVQQYF.

The chain couples TRBV3-1 to TRBJ2-1; TRBD2 aligns across 9 bases. Germline values: CDR1 LGHDT, CDR2 YNNKEL (reference sequence). Trimming cost V 4 bases and J 4 bases; bases outside gene matches: 14. This CDR3 comprises 18 residues. The CDR3: CASSPPMRREGLYNEQFF. As DNA, the CDR3 is TGTGCCAGCAGCCCCCCTATGCGGCGGGAGGGCCTATACAATGAGCAGTTCTTC.

This clonotype was detected a few times. The chain has TRBV24-1 and TRBJ1-2, with D unclear. This CDR3 spans 13 amino acids. Germline values: CDR1 KGHDR, CDR2 SFDVKD. Trimming removed 3 bases from V and 4 bases from J, with 8 bases in between. CDR3 region: CATSDEGSYGYTF. The DNA for the CDR3 is TGTGCCACCAGTGATGAGGGCAGCTATGGCTACACCTTC.

This chain uses TRBV20-1 with TRBJ2-3; TRBD1 aligns across 10 bases. After removal of 5 bases from V and 2 bases from J, the junction contained 7 bases not matched to a gene. Germline V gives CDR1 DFQATT, CDR2 SNEGSKA (reference sequence). The CDR3 covers 15 residues. The CDR3 region is CSAEWGQGPTDTQYF. The CDR3 nucleotides read TGCAGTGCTGAGTGGGGACAGGGGCCCACAGATACGCAGTATTTT.

At least ten counts were recorded for this clonotype. The V gene is TRBV12-5, the J gene TRBJ2-1, with TRBD2 matching 8 bases. The V gene end was trimmed by 0 bases and the J gene end by 6 bases; junction bases not matched to a gene: 10. Germline V gene sequence: CDR1 LGHNT, CDR2 FRNRAP. CDR3 length: 17 amino acids. CDR3 nucleotides: TGTGCTAGTGGTTTGGTATTGTCGACTAGCGCGGGCAATGAGCAGTTCTTC. Its translation: CASGLVLSTSAGNEQFF.